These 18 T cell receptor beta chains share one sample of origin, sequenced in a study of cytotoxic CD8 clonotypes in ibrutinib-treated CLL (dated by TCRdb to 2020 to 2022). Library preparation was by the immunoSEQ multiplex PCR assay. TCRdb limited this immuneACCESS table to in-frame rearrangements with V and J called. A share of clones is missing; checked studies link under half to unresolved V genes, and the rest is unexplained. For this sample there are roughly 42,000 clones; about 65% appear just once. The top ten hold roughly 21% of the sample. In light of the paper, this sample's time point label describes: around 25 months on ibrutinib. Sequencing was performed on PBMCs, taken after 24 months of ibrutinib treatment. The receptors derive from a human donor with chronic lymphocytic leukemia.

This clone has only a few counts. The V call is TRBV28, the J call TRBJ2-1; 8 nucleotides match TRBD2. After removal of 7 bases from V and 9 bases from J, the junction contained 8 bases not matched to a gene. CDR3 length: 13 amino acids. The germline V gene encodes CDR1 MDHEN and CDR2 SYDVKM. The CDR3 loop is CASIAGPLGEQFF. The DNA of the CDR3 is TGTGCCAGCATAGCGGGACCCTTGGGTGAGCAGTTCTTC.

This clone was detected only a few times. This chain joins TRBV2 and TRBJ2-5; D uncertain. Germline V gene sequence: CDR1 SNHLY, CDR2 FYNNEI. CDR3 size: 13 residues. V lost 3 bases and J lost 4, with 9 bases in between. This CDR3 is CASSEWVVETQYF. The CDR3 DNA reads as TGTGCCAGCAGTGAGTGGGTGGTAGAGACCCAGTACTTC.

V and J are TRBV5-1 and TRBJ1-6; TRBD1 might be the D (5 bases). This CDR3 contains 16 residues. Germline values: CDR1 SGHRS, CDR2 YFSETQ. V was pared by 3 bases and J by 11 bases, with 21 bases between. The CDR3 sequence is CASSWRDGGEGTPLHF. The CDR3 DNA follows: TGCGCCAGCAGCTGGAGGGACGGCGGAGAAGGAACACCCCTCCACTTT.

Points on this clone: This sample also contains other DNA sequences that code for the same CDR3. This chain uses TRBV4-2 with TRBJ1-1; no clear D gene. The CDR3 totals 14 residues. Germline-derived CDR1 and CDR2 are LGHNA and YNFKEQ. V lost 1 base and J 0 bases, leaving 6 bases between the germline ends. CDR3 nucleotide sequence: TGTGCCAGCAGCCAAGGGAGGTTGAACACTGAAGCTTTCTTT. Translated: CASSQGRLNTEAFF.

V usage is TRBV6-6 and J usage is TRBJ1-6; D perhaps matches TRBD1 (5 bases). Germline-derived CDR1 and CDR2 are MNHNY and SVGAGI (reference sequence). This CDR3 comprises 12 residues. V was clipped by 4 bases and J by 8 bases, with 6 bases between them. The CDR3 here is CASSWGDSPLHF. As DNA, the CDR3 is TGTGCCAGCAGTTGGGGGGATTCACCCCTCCACTTT.

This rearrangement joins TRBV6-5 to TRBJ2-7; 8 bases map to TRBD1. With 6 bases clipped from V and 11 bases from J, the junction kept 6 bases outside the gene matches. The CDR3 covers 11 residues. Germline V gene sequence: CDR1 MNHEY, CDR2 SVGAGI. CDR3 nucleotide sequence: TGTGCCAGCAGCGACAGGGGAGCAGAGTACTTC. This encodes CASSDRGAEYF.

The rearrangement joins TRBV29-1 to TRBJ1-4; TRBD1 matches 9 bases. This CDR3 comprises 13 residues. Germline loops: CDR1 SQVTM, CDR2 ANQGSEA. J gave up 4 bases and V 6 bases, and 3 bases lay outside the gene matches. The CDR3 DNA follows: TGCAGCGTGCCGGGACAGGGTAATGAAAAACTGTTTTTT. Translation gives CSVPGQGNEKLFF.

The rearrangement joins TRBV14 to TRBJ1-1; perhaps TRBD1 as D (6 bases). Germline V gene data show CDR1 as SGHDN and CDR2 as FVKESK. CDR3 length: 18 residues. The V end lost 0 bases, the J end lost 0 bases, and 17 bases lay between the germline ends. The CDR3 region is CASSQDPDRWRMNTEAFF. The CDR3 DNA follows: TGTGCCAGCAGCCAAGATCCTGACAGGTGGAGAATGAACACTGAAGCTTTCTTT.

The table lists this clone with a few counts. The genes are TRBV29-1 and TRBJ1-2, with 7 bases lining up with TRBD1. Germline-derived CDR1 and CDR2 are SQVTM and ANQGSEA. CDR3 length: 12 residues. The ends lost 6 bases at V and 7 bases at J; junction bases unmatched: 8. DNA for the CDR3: TGCAGCGTATTACAGGGGTCTGGTGGCTACACCTTC. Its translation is CSVLQGSGGYTF.

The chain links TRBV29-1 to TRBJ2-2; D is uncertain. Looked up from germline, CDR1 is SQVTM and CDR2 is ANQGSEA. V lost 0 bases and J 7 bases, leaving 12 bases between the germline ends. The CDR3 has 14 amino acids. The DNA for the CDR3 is TGCAGCGTTGAAGATGGAGCCCTCATCGGGGAGCTGTTTTTT. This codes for CSVEDGALIGELFF.

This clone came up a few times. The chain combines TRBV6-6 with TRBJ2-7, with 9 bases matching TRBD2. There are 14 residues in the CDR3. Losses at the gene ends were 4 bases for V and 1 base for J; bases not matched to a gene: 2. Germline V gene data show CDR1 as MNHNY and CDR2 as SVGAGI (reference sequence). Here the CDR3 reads CASSLAGDSYEQYF. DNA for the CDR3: TGTGCCAGCAGTTTAGCGGGGGATTCCTACGAGCAGTACTTC.

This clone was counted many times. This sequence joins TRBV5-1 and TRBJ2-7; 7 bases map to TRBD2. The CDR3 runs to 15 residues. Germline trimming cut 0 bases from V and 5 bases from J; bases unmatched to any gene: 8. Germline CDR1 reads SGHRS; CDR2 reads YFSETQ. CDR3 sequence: CASSLAGGSQDEQYF. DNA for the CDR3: TGCGCCAGCAGCTTGGCCGGCGGGAGCCAGGACGAGCAGTACTTC.

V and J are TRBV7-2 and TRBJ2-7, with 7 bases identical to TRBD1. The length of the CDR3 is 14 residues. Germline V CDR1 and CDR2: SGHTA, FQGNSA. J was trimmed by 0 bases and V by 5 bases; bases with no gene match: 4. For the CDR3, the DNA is TGTGCCAGCAGCCATACAGGGGTCTCCTACGAGCAGTACTTC. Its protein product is CASSHTGVSYEQYF.

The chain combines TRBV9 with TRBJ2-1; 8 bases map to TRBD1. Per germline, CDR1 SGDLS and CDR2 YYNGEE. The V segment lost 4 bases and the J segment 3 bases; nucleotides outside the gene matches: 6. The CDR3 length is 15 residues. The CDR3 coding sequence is TGTGCCAGCAGCCCGGGACAGGCCCTCTACAATGAGCAGTTCTTC. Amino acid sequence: CASSPGQALYNEQFF. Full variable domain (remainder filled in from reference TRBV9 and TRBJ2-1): DSGVTQTPKHLITATGQRVTLRCSPRSGDLSVYWYQQSLDQGLQFLIQYYNGEERAKGNILERFSAQQFPDLHSELNLSSLELGDSALYFCASSPGQALYNEQFFGPGTRLTVL.

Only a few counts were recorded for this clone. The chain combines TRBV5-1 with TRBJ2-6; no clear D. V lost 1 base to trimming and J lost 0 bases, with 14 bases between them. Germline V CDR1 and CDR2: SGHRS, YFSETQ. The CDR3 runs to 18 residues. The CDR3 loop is CASSLWQASSSGANVLTF. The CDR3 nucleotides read TGCGCCAGCAGCTTGTGGCAGGCCTCGAGCTCTGGGGCCAACGTCCTGACTTTC.

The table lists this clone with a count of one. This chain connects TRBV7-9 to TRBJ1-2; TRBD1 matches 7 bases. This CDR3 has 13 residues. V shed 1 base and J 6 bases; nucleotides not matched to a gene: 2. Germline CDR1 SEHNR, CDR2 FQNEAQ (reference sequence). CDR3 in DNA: TGTGCCAGCAGCTTAGAGACAGGGAATGGCTACACCTTC. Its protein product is CASSLETGNGYTF. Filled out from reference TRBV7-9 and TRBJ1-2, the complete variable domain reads DTGVSQNPRHKITKRGQNVTFRCDPISEHNRLYWYRQTLGQGPEFLTYFQNEAQLEKSRLLSDRFSAERPKGSFSTLEIQRTEQGDSAMYLCASSLETGNGYTFGSGTRLTVV.

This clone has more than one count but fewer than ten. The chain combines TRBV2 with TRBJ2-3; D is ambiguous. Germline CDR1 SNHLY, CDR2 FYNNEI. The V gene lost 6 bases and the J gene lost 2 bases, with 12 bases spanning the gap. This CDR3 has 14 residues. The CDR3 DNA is TGTGCCAGCAGACCTGGGCTTCTCACAGATACGCAGTATTTT. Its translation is CASRPGLLTDTQYF.

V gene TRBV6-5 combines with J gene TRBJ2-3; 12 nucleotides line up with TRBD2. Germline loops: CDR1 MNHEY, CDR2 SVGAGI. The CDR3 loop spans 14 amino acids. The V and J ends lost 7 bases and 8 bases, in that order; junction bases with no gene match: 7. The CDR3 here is CASNPSGGAGTQYF. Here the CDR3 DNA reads TGTGCCAGCAATCCTAGCGGGGGGGCGGGTACGCAGTATTTT.